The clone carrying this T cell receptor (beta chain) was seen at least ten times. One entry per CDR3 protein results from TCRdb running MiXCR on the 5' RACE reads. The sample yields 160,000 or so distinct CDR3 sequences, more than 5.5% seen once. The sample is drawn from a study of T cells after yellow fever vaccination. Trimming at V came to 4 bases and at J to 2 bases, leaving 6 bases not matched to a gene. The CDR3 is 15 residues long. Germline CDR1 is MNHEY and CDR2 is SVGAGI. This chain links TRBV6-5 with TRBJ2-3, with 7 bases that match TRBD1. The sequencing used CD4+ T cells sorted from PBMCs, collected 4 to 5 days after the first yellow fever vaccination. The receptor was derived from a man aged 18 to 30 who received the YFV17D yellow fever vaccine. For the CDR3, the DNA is TGTGCCAGCAGTTTTACAGGGGTCCCCACAGATACGCAGTATTTT. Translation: CASSFTGVPTDTQYF.